The clone carrying this T cell receptor (beta chain) was seen more than once but under ten times. The target antigen is unknown. PCR used 60 Vbeta primers and 13 Jbeta primers. Here immunoSEQ multiplex PCR was the method, and the copy in TCRdb shows in-frame clones only, minus some. The sample comprises tens of thousands of clones, 60% to 65% of which are singletons, and around 2% rests with the top ten. The data are from a study of cytomegalovirus exposure and HLA in healthy donors. Study-level findings and limits: According to the study, around 180 TCR beta chains were cytomegalovirus-associated. Among TCR beta chains of equal frequency, HLA-associated ones were more clonally expanded in a later analysis.

The CDR3 sequence is 14 residues long. CDR1 and CDR2 (germline): MGHRA, YSYEKL. The germline V and J ends were trimmed by 1 base and 3 bases, with 9 bases remaining between them. The sequenced sample was PBMCs. This chain links TRBV4-1 with TRBJ1-2, with TRBD1 as a possible D gene (6 bases). The sequence was obtained from a human donor in good health. For the CDR3, the DNA is TGCGCCAGCAGCCAAGGTGGACAGCACTATGGCTACACCTTC. It yields the protein CASSQGGQHYGYTF.